The clone carrying this TCR beta chain has ten or more counts. Its antigen remains unknown. Patients who underwent sequencing had shown CD8+CD57+ cell expansion by flow cytometry. The sample belongs to a study of CD8+CD57+ T cells in acquired aplastic anemia. Whole-study context: The mean DNA yield obtained from sorted CD4+ and CD8+ cells came to around 3 ug. Study-wide results and limits: CD8+ Simpson's diversity showed no significant patient-control difference.

CDR3 length: 15 amino acids. V lost 4 bases, J lost 2 bases, and 16 bases lay in between. The germline V gene has CDR1 SGHRS and CDR2 YFSETQ. Genomic DNA constituted the template upon which TCR beta VDJ and CDR3 profiling was performed. A single record per CDR3 protein comes from TCRdb applying MiXCR to the reads. The sample includes approximately 160,000 distinct CDR3 sequences, about half of them seen just once. Sequenced sample: sorted CD4+, CD8+, or CD8+CD57+ T cells (not recorded which) from PBMCs. The rearrangement uses TRBV5-1 and TRBJ2-7, with unresolved D. This receptor was obtained from a human donor with aplastic anemia. Here the CDR3 DNA reads TGCGCCAGCAGCACCGGACGGGCGGACCCCTACGAGCAGTACTTC. Protein product: CASSTGRADPYEQYF.